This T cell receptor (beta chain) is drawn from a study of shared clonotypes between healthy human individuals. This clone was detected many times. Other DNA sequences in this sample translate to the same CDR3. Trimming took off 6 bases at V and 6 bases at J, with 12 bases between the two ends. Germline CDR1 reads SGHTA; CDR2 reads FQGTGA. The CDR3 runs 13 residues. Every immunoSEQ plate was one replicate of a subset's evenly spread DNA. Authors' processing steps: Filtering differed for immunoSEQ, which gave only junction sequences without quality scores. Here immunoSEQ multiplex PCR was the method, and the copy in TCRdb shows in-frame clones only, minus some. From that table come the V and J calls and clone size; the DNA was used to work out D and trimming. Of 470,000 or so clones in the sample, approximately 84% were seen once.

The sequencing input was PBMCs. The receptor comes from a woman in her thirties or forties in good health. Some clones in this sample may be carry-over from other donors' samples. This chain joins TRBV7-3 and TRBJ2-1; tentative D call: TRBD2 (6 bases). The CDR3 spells CASSATSTNEQFF. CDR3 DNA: TGTGCCAGCAGTGCCACTAGCACCAATGAGCAGTTCTTC.